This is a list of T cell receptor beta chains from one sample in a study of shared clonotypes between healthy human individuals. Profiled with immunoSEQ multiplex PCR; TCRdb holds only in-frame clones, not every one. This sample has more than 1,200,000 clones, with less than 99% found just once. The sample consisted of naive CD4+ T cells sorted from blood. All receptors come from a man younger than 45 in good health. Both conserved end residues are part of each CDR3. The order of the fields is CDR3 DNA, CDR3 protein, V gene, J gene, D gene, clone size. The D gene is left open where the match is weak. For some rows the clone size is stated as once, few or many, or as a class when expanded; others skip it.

TGCGCCAGCAGCCTGCGTCCGGGACAGGGGGATAATGAGCAGTTCTTC	CASSLRPGQGDNEQFF	TRBV5-1	TRBJ2-1	TRBD1	-
TGTGCCAGCAGCTTAATAGCGGGAGTAGGCAATGAGCAGTTCTTC	CASSLIAGVGNEQFF	TRBV7-2	TRBJ2-1	TRBD2	-
TGTGCCAGCAGCCTTACCCGGGACAGGGGGATCGGGGAGCTGTTTTTT	CASSLTRDRGIGELFF	TRBV25-1	TRBJ2-2	TRBD1	-
TGTGCCATAGAGTTGACAGGGGTAGTTTACAATGAGCAGTTCTTC	CAIELTGVVYNEQFF	TRBV6-1	TRBJ2-1	TRBD1	-
TGTGCCAGCAGCCCAGTGGGGTCCACAGATACGCAGTATTTT	CASSPVGSTDTQYF	TRBV7-2	TRBJ2-3	-	once
TGTGCCAGCACCCCCACTAGCGGGAAACTCACCACCTACAATGAGCAGTTCTTC	CASTPTSGKLTTYNEQFF	TRBV7-2	TRBJ2-1	TRBD2	-
TGCGCCAGCAGCTTGACAGGGGTCACTGAAGCTTTCTTT	CASSLTGVTEAFF	TRBV5-1	TRBJ1-1	TRBD1	few
TGTGCCACCGCACTAGCGGGAGTCTACAATGAGCAGTTCTTC	CATALAGVYNEQFF	TRBV6-6	TRBJ2-1	TRBD2	-
TGCGCCAGCAGTGAGTCTAGATACGGTACCTACGAGCAGTACTTC	CASSESRYGTYEQYF	TRBV10-1	TRBJ2-7	-	-
TGCAGCGTGGGGTCGACAGGGGATGAGGCGGGAGGGACCTACGAGCAGTACTTC	CSVGSTGDEAGGTYEQYF	TRBV29-1	TRBJ2-7	-	-
TGTGCCAGCAGCTTGGTGACAGGCCCTCAGGTCGAGCAGTACTTC	CASSLVTGPQVEQYF	TRBV5-4	TRBJ2-7	-	-